The entry that follows covers one T cell receptor (beta chain) sequence. The source of the sample is a study of T cells in Graves' hyperthyroidism and ophthalmopathy. Trimming stripped 5 bases from V and 6 bases from J, with 11 bases between. Germline loops: CDR1 MNHNS, CDR2 SASEGT. The CDR3 spans 13 residues. Patients with uncontrolled infections, other autoimmune diseases, pregnancy or lactation were excluded. Before ophthalmopathy appeared, progressors gave blood at initial hyperthyroidism diagnosis. The investigators amplified TCR beta CDR3 regions from RNA transcripts. A first-round RT-PCR of the TCR CDR3 used the HTBI primer set. TCRdb ran MiXCR on the multiplex PCR reads and lists one entry per CDR3 protein. The sample contains approximately 720,000 distinct CDR3 sequences, under 20% of which appear only once.

The receptor comes from a woman in her forties or fifties with Graves' hyperthyroidism that later progressed to Graves' ophthalmopathy. Sequencing was performed on blood. The chain couples TRBV6-1 to TRBJ1-5; D is ambiguous. The CDR3, as DNA: TGTGCCAGCAGTAACAGTAGAGTTCAGCCCCAGCATTTT. This encodes CASSNSRVQPQHF.